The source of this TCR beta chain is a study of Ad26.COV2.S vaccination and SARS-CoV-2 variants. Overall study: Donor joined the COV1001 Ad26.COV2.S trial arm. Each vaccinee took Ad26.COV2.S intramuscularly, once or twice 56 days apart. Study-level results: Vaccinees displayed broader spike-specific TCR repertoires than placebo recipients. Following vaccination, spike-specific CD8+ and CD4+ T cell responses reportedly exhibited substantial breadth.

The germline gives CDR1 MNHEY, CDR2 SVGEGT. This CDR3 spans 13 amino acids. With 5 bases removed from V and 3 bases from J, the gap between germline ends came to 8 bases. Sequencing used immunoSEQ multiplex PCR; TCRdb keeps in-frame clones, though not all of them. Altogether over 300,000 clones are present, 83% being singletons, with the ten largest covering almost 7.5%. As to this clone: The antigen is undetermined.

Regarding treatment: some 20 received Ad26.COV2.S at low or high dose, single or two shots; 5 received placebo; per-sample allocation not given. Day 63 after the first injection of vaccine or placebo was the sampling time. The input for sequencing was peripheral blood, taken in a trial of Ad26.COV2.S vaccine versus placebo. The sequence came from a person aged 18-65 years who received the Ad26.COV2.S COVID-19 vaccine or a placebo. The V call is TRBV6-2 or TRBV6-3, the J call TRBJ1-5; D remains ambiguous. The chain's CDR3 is CASSPGYNQPQHF. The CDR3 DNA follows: TGTGCCAGCAGTCCGGGCTACAATCAGCCCCAGCATTTT.